The clone carrying this T cell receptor beta chain turned up a few times. Stated time point: newly diagnosed GD, antithyroid drugs for less than 3 months. Isolated PBMC RNA provided the starting material for the TCR library. Investigators prepared the TCR beta libraries by applying iRepertoire HTBI primers and Arm-PCR of CDR3 regions. TCRdb reprocessed the multiplex PCR reads via MiXCR and lists one record per CDR3 protein. The sample has roughly 560,000 distinct CDR3 sequences, around 16% seen once; the top ten hold approximately 25%. The CDR3 contains 15 residues. Germline V gives CDR1 ENHRY, CDR2 SYGVKD. V lost 6 bases, J lost 0 bases, and 11 bases lay in between. These data originate in a study of regulatory T cells in long-lasting Graves disease. The same specimen was also included in a second study, on T cells in Graves' hyperthyroidism and ophthalmopathy.

The chain employs TRBV10-3 and TRBJ2-2, with D possibly TRBD1 on 6 matching bases. This clonotype was sampled from a woman aged 35-65 years with Graves disease. Sequences were derived from peripheral blood mononuclear cells (PBMCs), sampled at new diagnosis, from a patient treated with antithyroid drugs. CDR3: CAISPGQSNTGELFF. The CDR3 region has the DNA TGTGCCATCAGCCCCGGACAGTCGAACACCGGGGAGCTGTTTTTT.